The 32 T cell receptor beta chains presented below share a single source sample, sequenced in a study of control samples from healthy donors and cancer patients. The assay was immunoSEQ multiplex PCR, and TCRdb's table has in-frame clones only and misses some. The data contain around 140,000 clones, more than 85% of them singletons. Source material: blood. The receptor source for this set is a man aged 30-40 years in good health.

In nucleotides, the CDR3 is TGTGCCAGTACCTTAGGAGGTGAGCCCCAGCATTTT. As protein: CASTLGGEPQHF. The genes are TRBV19 and TRBJ1-5; the D is unclear. Per germline, CDR1 LNHDA and CDR2 SQIVND (reference sequence). Between the trimmed V and J ends, which lost 7 bases and 8 bases, there was a span of 12 bases. This CDR3 spans 12 amino acids.

The chain carries TRBV6-5 and TRBJ2-3, with 9 bases identical to TRBD1. The CDR3 covers 16 residues. V was pared by 4 bases and J by 3 bases, with 8 bases of the junction left unmatched. The V gene's germline CDR1 is MNHEY and CDR2 SVGAGI. The CDR3: CASSSPGTGRTDTQYF. CDR3 in DNA: TGTGCCAGCAGTTCACCCGGGACAGGGAGGACAGATACGCAGTATTTT.

The rearrangement joins TRBV21-1 to TRBJ1-5; the DNA was not used to check the table's D call, TRBD1. TRBV21-1 is a recognized pseudogene. CDR3 length: 15 residues. In DNA form, the CDR3 reads TGTGCCACACAGCATGTGGGGCAATATTTTCAGCCCCAGCATTTT. Amino acids: CATQHVGQYFQPQHF.

The genes are TRBV13 and TRBJ2-1, with TRBD2 identical over 11 bases. There are 19 residues in the CDR3. V shed 5 bases and J 2 bases; nucleotides not matched to a gene: 14. Per the germline V gene, CDR1 is PRHDT and CDR2 is FYEKMQ (reference sequence). CDR3 nucleotides: TGTGCCAGCAGCCCACGAACTAGCGGGGGACCCCTAACCTACAATGAGCAGTTCTTC. As protein: CASSPRTSGGPLTYNEQFF.

The V and J genes are TRBV19 and TRBJ2-3, with D perhaps TRBD1 (6 bases). Per the germline V gene, CDR1 is LNHDA and CDR2 is SQIVND (reference sequence). The ends were cut back, 4 bases at V and 0 bases at J, with 8 bases in the middle. The length of the CDR3 is 14 residues. In DNA form, the CDR3 reads TGTGCCAGTAGTAGGACAGCTAGCACAGATACGCAGTATTTT. Translated: CASSRTASTDTQYF.

V gene TRBV14 combines with J gene TRBJ2-1; D call uncertain. The CDR3 covers 14 residues. The germline CDR1 and CDR2 sequences are SGHDN and FVKESK. V was shortened by 1 base and J by 0 bases, with 4 bases between the two germline ends. The CDR3 is CASSQVSSYNEQFF. The CDR3 nucleotides read TGTGCCAGCAGCCAAGTGAGCTCCTACAATGAGCAGTTCTTC.

The rearrangement joins TRBV7-9 to TRBJ1-4; TRBD1 matches 8 bases. This CDR3 contains 15 residues. The germline V gene has CDR1 SEHNR and CDR2 FQNEAQ (reference sequence). With 4 bases clipped from V and 0 bases from J, the junction kept 1 base outside the gene matches. The CDR3 sequence: CASSSQGATNEKLFF. As DNA, the CDR3 is TGTGCCAGCAGCTCACAGGGGGCAACTAATGAAAAACTGTTTTTT.

The rearrangement links TRBV25-1 to TRBJ1-6, with 7 bases identical to TRBD1. Germline trimming cut 2 bases from V and 0 bases from J; bases unmatched to any gene: 4. The CDR3 is made up of 17 amino acids. Germline assignment: CDR1 MGHDK and CDR2 SYGVNS. CDR3 nucleotides: TGTGCCAGCAGTGAAGGGACAGCGAGCTCCTATAATTCACCCCTCCACTTT. Translating gives CASSEGTASSYNSPLHF.

This clone was observed many times. This chain uses TRBV5-1 with TRBJ2-3, with D unresolved. CDR3 length: 18 residues. V gave up 5 bases and J gave up 0 bases, with 22 bases separating them. Germline CDR1 and CDR2: SGHRS and YFSETQ. The CDR3 nucleotides are TGCGCCAGCAGACGCCTGCCGAAAGGGAAATTAAGCACAGATACGCAGTATTTT. As protein: CASRRLPKGKLSTDTQYF.

The V and J genes are TRBV13 and TRBJ1-1, with a weak D call TRBD1 (5 bases). V was cut by 0 bases and J by 7 bases, with 21 bases left in between. Germline V CDR1 and CDR2: PRHDT, FYEKMQ (reference sequence). The CDR3 length is 17 residues. CDR3 region: CASSLGPTDTQAGEAFF. The CDR3 region has the DNA TGTGCCAGCAGCTTAGGCCCAACTGACACACAGGCGGGTGAAGCTTTCTTT.

The chain employs TRBV6-5 and TRBJ1-2; D call uncertain. Trimming removed 0 bases at V and 2 bases at J, with 7 bases between. The germline CDR1 and CDR2 sequences are MNHEY and SVGAGI. This CDR3 has 14 residues. This chain's CDR3 is CASSYSIGNYGYTF. The CDR3 DNA reads TGTGCCAGCAGTTACTCGATAGGGAACTATGGCTACACCTTC.

The chain carries TRBV12-3 or TRBV12-4 and TRBJ1-1; D gene ambiguous. This CDR3 is built from 12 residues. Trimming shortened V by 6 bases and J by 0 bases, and 5 bases separated the two germline ends. In DNA form, the CDR3 reads TGTGCCAGCAGAGCAGTGAACACTGAAGCTTTCTTT. Translation gives CASRAVNTEAFF.

The rearrangement links TRBV12-5 to TRBJ2-2, with a possible D match to TRBD2 (5 bases). The germline V gene encodes CDR1 LGHNT and CDR2 FRNRAP. This CDR3 contains 16 residues. V was trimmed by 0 bases and J by 6 bases, leaving 14 bases between them. This chain's CDR3 is CASGLVLNSAPGELFF. The CDR3 DNA sequence: TGTGCTAGTGGTTTGGTCCTTAATAGCGCGCCCGGGGAGCTGTTTTTT.

The V and J genes are TRBV5-1 and TRBJ1-2; tentatively, D is TRBD1 (5 bases). The CDR3 has 12 residues. CDR1 SGHRS and CDR2 YFSETQ come from the germline V gene. Trimming took off 4 bases at V and 10 bases at J, with 14 bases between the two ends. The CDR3 is CASSGVRGYYTF. CDR3 nucleotides: TGCGCCAGCAGCGGGGTCCGGGGGTACTACACCTTC.

The chain combines TRBV28 with TRBJ2-2; 10 positions match TRBD1. The V gene's germline CDR1 is MDHEN and CDR2 SYDVKM. CDR3 length equals 17 residues. Unmatched junction bases numbered 13, after V lost 6 bases and J lost 6 bases. CDR3 amino acids: CASSYIGRDRGSGELFF. DNA of the CDR3: TGTGCCAGCAGCTATATAGGGAGGGACAGGGGATCCGGGGAGCTGTTTTTT.

The chain couples TRBV6-5 to TRBJ1-5; D is ambiguous. V was shortened by 7 bases and J by 3 bases, with 10 bases between the two germline ends. The germline gives CDR1 MNHEY, CDR2 SVGAGI. The CDR3 loop spans 13 amino acids. The DNA for the CDR3 is TGTGCCAGCACCGCAGGTTACAATCAGCCCCAGCATTTT. As protein: CASTAGYNQPQHF.

As to this clone: This CDR3 is also generated by other DNA sequences in the sample. The rearrangement links TRBV29-1 to TRBJ2-2, with D uncertain. The CDR3 has 10 amino acids. Germline V gene data show CDR1 as SQVTM and CDR2 as ANQGSEA. The CDR3 reads CSVGTGELFF. The CDR3 nucleotides read TGCAGTGTGGGCACCGGGGAGCTGTTTTTT.

The chain combines TRBV5-8 with TRBJ2-7, with D perhaps being TRBD1 or TRBD2 (5 bases each). The CDR3 runs 13 residues. The V gene lost 2 bases and the J gene lost 3 bases, with 9 bases spanning the gap. CDR1 and CDR2 (germline): SGHTS, YDEGEE. CDR3 protein: CASSFPGRYEQYF. The CDR3 nucleotides read TGTGCCAGCAGCTTCCCGGGGCGCTACGAGCAGTACTTC.

This rearrangement joins TRBV7-8 to TRBJ1-5; weak D call: TRBD1 (5 bases). Germline V gene sequence: CDR1 SGHVS, CDR2 FQNEAQ. The CDR3 runs to 16 residues. V was trimmed by 0 bases and J by 2 bases, leaving 11 bases between them. CDR3 in amino acids: CASSLAGVLGNQPQHF. The CDR3 nucleotides read TGTGCCAGCAGCTTAGCAGGGGTATTAGGCAATCAGCCCCAGCATTTT.

The chain employs TRBV4-1 and TRBJ1-4; unclear D gene. This CDR3 comprises 12 residues. With 2 bases removed from V and 5 bases from J, the gap between germline ends came to 3 bases. Germline lookup yields CDR1 MGHRA and CDR2 YSYEKL. For the CDR3, the DNA is TGCGCCAGCAGCCAAAACAATGAAAAACTGTTTTTT. Its translation: CASSQNNEKLFF.

The gene calls are TRBV11-2 and TRBJ1-1; D uncertain. Per germline, CDR1 SGHAT and CDR2 FQNNGV. This CDR3 contains 14 residues. Between the trimmed V and J ends, which lost 3 bases and 0 bases, there was a span of 8 bases. The CDR3 coding sequence is TGTGCCAGCAGCTTCTGGGGATTGAACACTGAAGCTTTCTTT. Its translation is CASSFWGLNTEAFF.

The V gene is TRBV3-1 (or the pseudogene TRBV3-2), the J gene TRBJ1-6, with TRBD1 as a possible D gene (6 bases). Trimming shortened V by 0 bases and J by 4 bases, and 10 bases separated the two germline ends. Looked up from germline, CDR1 is LGHDT and CDR2 is YNNKEL (reference sequence). The CDR3 runs 16 residues. DNA for the CDR3: TGTGCCAGCAGCCAAGATCGGGGGCCGTATAATTCACCCCTCCACTTT. Translating it yields CASSQDRGPYNSPLHF.

V is TRBV2 and J is TRBJ1-2; TRBD1 aligns across 7 bases. V dropped 3 bases and J dropped 4; count of bases not matched to a gene: 5. Germline V gene sequence: CDR1 SNHLY, CDR2 FYNNEI. The CDR3 contains 14 residues. CDR3 amino acids: CASSEFGDSYGYTF. In DNA, the CDR3 is TGTGCCAGCAGTGAGTTTGGGGACAGCTATGGCTACACCTTC. The complete variable domain, with remaining parts taken from reference TRBV2 and TRBJ1-2, reads EPEVTQTPSHQVTQMGQEVILRCVPISNHLYFYWYRQILGQKVEFLVSFYNNEISEKSEIFDDQFSVERPDGSNFTLKIRSTKLEDSAMYFCASSEFGDSYGYTFGSGTRLTVV.

This chain uses TRBV5-6 with TRBJ1-1, with 8 bases that match TRBD1. The germline gives CDR1 SGHDT, CDR2 YYEEEE. This CDR3 comprises 19 residues. With 0 bases clipped from V and 1 base from J, the junction kept 14 bases outside the gene matches. DNA of the CDR3: TGTGCCAGCAGCTTGGGGGAGCGAGGACAGGGTAACAGGAACACTGAAGCTTTCTTT. Translating it yields CASSLGERGQGNRNTEAFF. Based on the CDR3 plus reference TRBV5-6 and TRBJ1-1, the full variable domain is DAGVTQSPTHLIKTRGQQVTLRCSPKSGHDTVSWYQQALGQGPQFIFQYYEEEERQRGNFPDRFSGHQFPNYSSELNVNALLLGDSALYLCASSLGERGQGNRNTEAFFGQGTRLTVV.

The chain has TRBV5-4 and TRBJ1-1, with D uncertain. Trimming stripped 4 bases from V and 4 bases from J, with 11 bases between. Germline V gives CDR1 SGHNT, CDR2 YYREEE (reference sequence). The CDR3 length is 13 residues. CDR3 protein: CASSHGLGTEAFF. CDR3 nucleotide sequence: TGTGCCAGCAGCCACGGCCTGGGCACTGAAGCTTTCTTT.

The chain couples TRBV19 to TRBJ2-7; D is unresolved. Germline lookup yields CDR1 LNHDA and CDR2 SQIVND (reference sequence). With 3 bases removed from V and 2 bases from J, the gap between germline ends came to 11 bases. The CDR3 runs 14 residues. The CDR3 DNA sequence: TGTGCCAGTAGTATGCATCGGTTAACCTACGAGCAGTACTTC. Translated: CASSMHRLTYEQYF.

V is TRBV6-1 and J is TRBJ2-3, with 12 positions matching TRBD2. CDR1 is MNHNS, CDR2 SASEGT, per germline. Trimming took 1 base from V and 1 from J; bases not matched to a gene: 6. The CDR3 extends over 18 amino acids. CDR3 coding DNA: TGTGCCAGCAGTGAAGGGGCCCTAGCGGGGGGGGGCACAGATACGCAGTATTTT. Protein sequence: CASSEGALAGGGTDTQYF.

The V call is TRBV28, the J call TRBJ2-5; D perhaps matches TRBD2 (6 bases). V lost 4 bases and J 1 base, leaving 16 bases between the germline ends. CDR3 length equals 16 residues. Germline V gene data show CDR1 as MDHEN and CDR2 as SYDVKM. The CDR3 region has the DNA TGTGCCAGCAGTTCTATTACCGGGGGACGCCAAGAGACCCAGTACTTC. It translates to CASSSITGGRQETQYF.

The J gene is TRBJ1-1, the V gene TRBV19; possibly TRBD1 for D (5 bases). V was trimmed by 6 bases and J by 5 bases, leaving 13 bases between them. Per germline, CDR1 LNHDA and CDR2 SQIVND (reference sequence). The CDR3 contains 13 residues. CDR3 region: CASSLGWGTEAFF. The CDR3 DNA reads TGTGCCAGTAGCCTGGGTTGGGGGACTGAAGCTTTCTTT.

The chain employs TRBV11-2 and TRBJ1-1; D uncertain. Germline CDR1 reads SGHAT; CDR2 reads FQNNGV. The CDR3 contains 12 residues. Trimming took off 2 bases at V and 2 bases at J, with 3 bases between the two ends. The CDR3 region has the DNA TGTGCCAGCAGCTTACTAAACACTGAAGCTTTCTTT. It encodes CASSLLNTEAFF.

This rearrangement joins TRBV4-1 to TRBJ2-7; D not certain. CDR1 and CDR2 from the germline V gene are MGHRA and YSYEKL. Trimming removed 0 bases from V and 7 bases from J, with 13 bases in between. This CDR3 comprises 14 residues. The CDR3 DNA reads as TGCGCCAGCAGCCAAGATCATGGGGTCGATGAGCAGTACTTC. Translating it yields CASSQDHGVDEQYF.

Comments on this clone: This same CDR3 is encoded by further DNA sequences in the sample. This chain links TRBV29-1 with TRBJ2-7; D possibly corresponds to TRBD2 (6 bases). Germline CDR1 is SQVTM and CDR2 is ANQGSEA. The CDR3 totals 10 residues. Trimming took 6 bases from V and 5 from J, leaving 8 bases between them. The CDR3 here is CSVGGDEQYF. The CDR3 region has the DNA TGCAGCGTGGGAGGAGACGAGCAGTACTTC.